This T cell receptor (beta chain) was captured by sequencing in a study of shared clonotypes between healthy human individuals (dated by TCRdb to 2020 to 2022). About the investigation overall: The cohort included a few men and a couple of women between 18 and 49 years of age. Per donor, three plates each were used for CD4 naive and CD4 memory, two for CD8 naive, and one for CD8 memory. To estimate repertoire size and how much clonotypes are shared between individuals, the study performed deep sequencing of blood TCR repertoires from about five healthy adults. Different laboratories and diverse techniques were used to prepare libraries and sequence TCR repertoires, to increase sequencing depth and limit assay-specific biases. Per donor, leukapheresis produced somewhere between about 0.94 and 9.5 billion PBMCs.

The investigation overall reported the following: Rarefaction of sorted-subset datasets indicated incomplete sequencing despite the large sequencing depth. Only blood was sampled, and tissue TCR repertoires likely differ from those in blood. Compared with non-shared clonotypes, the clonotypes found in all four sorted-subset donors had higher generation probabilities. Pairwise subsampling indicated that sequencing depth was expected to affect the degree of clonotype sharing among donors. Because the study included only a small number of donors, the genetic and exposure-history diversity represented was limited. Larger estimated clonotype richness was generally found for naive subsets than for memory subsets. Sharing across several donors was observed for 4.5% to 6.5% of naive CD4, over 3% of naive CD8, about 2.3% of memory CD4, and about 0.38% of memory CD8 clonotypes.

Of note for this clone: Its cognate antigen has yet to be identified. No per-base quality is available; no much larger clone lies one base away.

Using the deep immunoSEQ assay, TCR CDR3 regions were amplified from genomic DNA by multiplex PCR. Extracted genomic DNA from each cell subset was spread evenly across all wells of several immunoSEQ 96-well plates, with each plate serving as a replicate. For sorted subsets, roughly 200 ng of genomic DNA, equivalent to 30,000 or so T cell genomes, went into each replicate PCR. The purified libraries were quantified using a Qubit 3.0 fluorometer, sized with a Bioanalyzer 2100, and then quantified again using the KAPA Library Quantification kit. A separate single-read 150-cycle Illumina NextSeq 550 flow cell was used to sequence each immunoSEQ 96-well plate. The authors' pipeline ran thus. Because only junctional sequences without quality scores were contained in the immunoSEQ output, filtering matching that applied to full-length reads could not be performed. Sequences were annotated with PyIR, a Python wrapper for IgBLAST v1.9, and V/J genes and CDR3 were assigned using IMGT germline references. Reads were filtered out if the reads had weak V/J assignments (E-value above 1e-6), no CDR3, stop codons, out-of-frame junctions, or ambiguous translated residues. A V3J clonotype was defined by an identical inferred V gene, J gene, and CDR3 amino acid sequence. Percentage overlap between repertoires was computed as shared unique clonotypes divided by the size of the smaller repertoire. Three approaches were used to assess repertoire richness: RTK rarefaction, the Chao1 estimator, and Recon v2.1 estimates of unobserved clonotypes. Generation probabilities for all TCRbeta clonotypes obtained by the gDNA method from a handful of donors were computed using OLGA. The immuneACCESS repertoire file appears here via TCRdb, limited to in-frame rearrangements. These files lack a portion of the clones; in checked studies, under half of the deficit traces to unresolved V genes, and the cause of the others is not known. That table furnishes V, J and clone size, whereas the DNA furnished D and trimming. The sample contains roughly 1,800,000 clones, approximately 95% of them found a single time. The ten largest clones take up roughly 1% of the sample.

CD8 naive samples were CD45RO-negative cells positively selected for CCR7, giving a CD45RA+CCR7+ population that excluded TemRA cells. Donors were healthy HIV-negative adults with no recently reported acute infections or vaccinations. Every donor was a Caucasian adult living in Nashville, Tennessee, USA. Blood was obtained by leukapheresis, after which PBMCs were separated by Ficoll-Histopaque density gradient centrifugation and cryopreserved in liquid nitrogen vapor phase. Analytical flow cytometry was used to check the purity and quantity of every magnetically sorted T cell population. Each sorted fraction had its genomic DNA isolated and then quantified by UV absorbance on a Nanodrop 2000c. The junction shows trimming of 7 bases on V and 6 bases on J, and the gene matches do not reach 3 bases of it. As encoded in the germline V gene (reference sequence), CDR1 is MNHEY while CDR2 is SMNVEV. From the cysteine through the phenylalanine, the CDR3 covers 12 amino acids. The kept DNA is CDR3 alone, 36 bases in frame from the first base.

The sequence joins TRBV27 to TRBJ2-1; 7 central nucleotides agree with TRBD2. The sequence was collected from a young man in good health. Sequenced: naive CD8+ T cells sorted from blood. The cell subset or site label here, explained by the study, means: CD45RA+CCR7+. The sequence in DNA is TGTGCCAGCAAGGTAGCGGGCAATGAGCAGTTCTTC. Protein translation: CASKVAGNEQFF.